This TCR beta chain is from a study of T cell repertoires in cytomegalovirus infection. Looking at the study overall: Based on public TCR beta signatures, there were indications of CMV infection and of a matching HLA type.

MiXCR, run by TCRdb on the reads, gives a single entry per CDR3 protein. The repertoire holds 500,000 to 600,000 distinct CDR3 sequences, approximately 16% seen once, with 20% to 30% in the top ten. This clonotype was counted at least ten times. No antigen is known for it. The CDR3 is 14 amino acids. The germline V gene has CDR1 SNHLY and CDR2 FYNNEI. The trim removed 5 bases at V and 3 bases at J, leaving 3 bases unmatched. Study results and limitations: The ex vivo response was dominated by HLA-C-restricted CMV-specific TCR beta clonotypes.

J is TRBJ2-3 and V is TRBV2, with 9 bases identical to TRBD1. Source material: CD8+ T cells from PBMCs. This receptor was identified in a human donor in good health (CMV status not recorded). Some clones in this sample may be carry-over from other donors' samples. CDR3 protein: CASSFDRGTDTQYF. Here the CDR3 DNA reads TGTGCCAGCAGTTTCGACAGGGGGACAGATACGCAGTATTTT.